Presented here are 9 T cell receptor beta chains from one specimen sequenced in a study of PD-L1 blockade in urothelial cancer. The protocol was immunoSEQ multiplex PCR, while the TCRdb copy is restricted to in-frame clones and leaves out a portion. The top ten hold roughly 1.7% of the sample, which has approximately 47,000 clones, around 86% seen once. As for time point: pretreatment peripheral blood. Sequences were derived from PBMCs, sampled around atezolizumab (anti-PD-L1) treatment. The origin of the receptors is a man between 45 and 60 years old with urothelial cancer.

The V call is TRBV6-1, the J call TRBJ1-4; weak D call: TRBD1 (6 bases). Looked up from germline, CDR1 is MNHNS and CDR2 is SASEGT. The CDR3 has 15 residues. V was clipped by 4 bases and J by 8 bases, with 17 bases between them. Written as DNA, the CDR3 is TGTGCCAGCAGTGCCCAACAGGGTAAAGGCGAAAAACTGTTTTTT. Protein: CASSAQQGKGEKLFF.

V usage is TRBV28 and J usage is TRBJ1-1, with 8 bases aligning to TRBD1. This CDR3 spans 14 amino acids. Germline V gene data show CDR1 as MDHEN and CDR2 as SYDVKM. J gave up 3 bases and V 3 bases, and 3 bases lay outside the gene matches. The CDR3 reads CASSLTGVDTEAFF. CDR3 sequence (DNA): TGTGCCAGCAGTTTGACAGGGGTTGACACTGAAGCTTTCTTT.

This sequence joins TRBV6-1 and TRBJ2-3; 9 positions agree with TRBD2. The V gene's germline CDR1 is MNHNS and CDR2 SASEGT. The length of the CDR3 is 18 residues. With V trimmed by 2 bases and J by 1 base, 10 bases remained unmatched. The CDR3 DNA sequence: TGTGCCAGCAGTGAACGAGCGGGGGGCACCTGGGGCACAGATACGCAGTATTTT. This gives the protein CASSERAGGTWGTDTQYF.

The chain uses TRBV7-3 and TRBJ2-5, with D possibly TRBD2 on 5 matching bases. This CDR3 is 15 amino acids long. Germline values: CDR1 SGHTA, CDR2 FQGTGA. The V end lost 5 bases, the J end lost 5 bases, and 18 bases lay between the germline ends. The CDR3 here is CASSPNGGGRETQYF. Here the CDR3 DNA reads TGTGCCAGCAGCCCCAACGGAGGAGGAAGGGAGACCCAGTACTTC.

The chain uses TRBV28 and TRBJ1-2; D is unclear. Deletions cut 3 bases from V and 8 bases from J, with 16 bases between. Per the germline V gene, CDR1 is MDHEN and CDR2 is SYDVKM. CDR3 length: 14 residues. CDR3 coding DNA: TGTGCCAGCAGTTTTTATTCGGCGGGCGCCGGCTACACCTTC. Its protein product is CASSFYSAGAGYTF.

The V gene is TRBV6-5, the J gene TRBJ1-5; D perhaps matches TRBD1 (5 bases). Per germline, CDR1 MNHEY and CDR2 SVGAGI. V was cut by 4 bases and J by 1 base, with 8 bases left in between. This CDR3 region has 14 residues. This CDR3 is CASSLKGSNQPQHF. In nucleotides, the CDR3 is TGTGCCAGCAGTTTAAAGGGGAGCAATCAGCCCCAGCATTTT.

The chain joins TRBV18 to TRBJ1-2, with a weak D call TRBD1 (6 bases). The V and J ends lost 4 bases and 4 bases respectively, with 16 bases between them. The CDR3 length is 15 residues. CDR1 and CDR2 (germline): KGHSH, LQKENI. CDR3 residues: CASSLDRGVGYGYTF. The CDR3 DNA follows: TGTGCCAGCTCACTGGACAGAGGCGTCGGCTATGGCTACACCTTC.

This rearrangement joins TRBV11-2 to TRBJ2-1; the match to TRBD2 covers 12 bases. CDR1 and CDR2 (germline): SGHAT, FQNNGV. This CDR3 comprises 18 residues. Trimming cost V 2 bases and J 1 base; bases outside gene matches: 6. CDR3 region: CASSLPPSGGVSYNEQFF. CDR3 DNA: TGTGCCAGCAGCTTACCGCCTAGCGGGGGGGTTTCCTACAATGAGCAGTTCTTC.

This clone was recorded once. This chain uses TRBV7-2 with TRBJ1-1; tentatively, D is TRBD1 (5 bases). The length of the CDR3 is 15 residues. V lost 2 bases and J lost 2, with 12 bases in between. Germline values: CDR1 SGHTA, CDR2 FQGNSA. CDR3 sequence: CASSLMGGINTEAFF. The CDR3 DNA is TGTGCCAGCAGCTTAATGGGGGGGATTAACACTGAAGCTTTCTTT.